This TCR beta chain was sequenced during a study of blood T cell repertoires in COVID-19. The overall study: Specimens from acute and convalescent COVID-19 originated in the United States, Italy and Spain. Sources were T cells, B-cell-depleted T cells, or PBMCs; the material itself was cDNA or gDNA.

Per germline, CDR1 SGDLS and CDR2 YYNGEE. Trimming shortened V by 3 bases and J by 5 bases, and 26 bases separated the two germline ends. The CDR3 has 18 residues. In the source study's methods: How many nucleated cells were present was estimated from reference gene primer amplification. Clones were sequenced by immunoSEQ multiplex PCR, and TCRdb holds only the in-frame ones, with some missing. For V, J and clone size, that table is used; D and trimming come from the DNA. The sample includes 79,000 or so clones, 75% to 90% seen only once; the top ten take around 1%. This TCR derives from a human donor in a cohort sampled during active COVID-19. The chain links TRBV9 to TRBJ1-2; TRBD1 might be the D (6 bases). Sequencing was carried out using peripheral blood. The CDR3: CASSATKGVPGVSYGYTF. As DNA, the CDR3 is TGTGCCAGCAGCGCCACGAAGGGGGTTCCTGGAGTATCTTATGGCTACACCTTC.